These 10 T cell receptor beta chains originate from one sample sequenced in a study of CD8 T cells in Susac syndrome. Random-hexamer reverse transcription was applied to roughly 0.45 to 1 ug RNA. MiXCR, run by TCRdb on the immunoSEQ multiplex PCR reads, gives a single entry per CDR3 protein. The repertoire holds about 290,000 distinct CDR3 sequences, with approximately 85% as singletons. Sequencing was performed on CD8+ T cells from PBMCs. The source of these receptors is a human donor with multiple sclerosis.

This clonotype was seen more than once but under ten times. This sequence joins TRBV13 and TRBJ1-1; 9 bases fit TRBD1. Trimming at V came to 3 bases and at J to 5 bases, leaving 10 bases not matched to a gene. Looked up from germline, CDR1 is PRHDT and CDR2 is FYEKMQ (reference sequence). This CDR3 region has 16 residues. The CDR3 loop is CASSFNMGQGLTEAFF. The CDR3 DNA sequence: TGTGCCAGCAGCTTTAACATGGGACAGGGATTAACTGAAGCTTTCTTT.

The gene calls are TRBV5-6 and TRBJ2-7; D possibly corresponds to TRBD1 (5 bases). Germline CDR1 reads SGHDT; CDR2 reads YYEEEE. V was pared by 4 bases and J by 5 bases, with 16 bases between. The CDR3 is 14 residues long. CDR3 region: CASSPRLPGNEQYF. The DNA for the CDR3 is TGTGCCAGCAGCCCTCGCCTTCCAGGGAACGAGCAGTACTTC.

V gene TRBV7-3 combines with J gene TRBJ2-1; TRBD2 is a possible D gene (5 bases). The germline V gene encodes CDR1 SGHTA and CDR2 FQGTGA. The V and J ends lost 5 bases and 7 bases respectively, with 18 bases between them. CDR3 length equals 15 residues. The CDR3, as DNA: TGTGCCAGCAGCCAAAGCGGATCCCATGGAAATGAGCAGTTCTTC. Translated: CASSQSGSHGNEQFF.

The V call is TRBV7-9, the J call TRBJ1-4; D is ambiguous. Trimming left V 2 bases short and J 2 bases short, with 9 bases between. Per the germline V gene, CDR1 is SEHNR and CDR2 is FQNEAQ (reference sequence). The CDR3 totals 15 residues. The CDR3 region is CASSLQTSTNEKLFF. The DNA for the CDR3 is TGTGCCAGCAGCTTACAAACATCGACTAATGAAAAACTGTTTTTT. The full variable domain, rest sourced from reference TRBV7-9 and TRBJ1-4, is DTGVSQNPRHKITKRGQNVTFRCDPISEHNRLYWYRQTLGQGPEFLTYFQNEAQLEKSRLLSDRFSAERPKGSFSTLEIQRTEQGDSAMYLCASSLQTSTNEKLFFGSGTQLSVL.

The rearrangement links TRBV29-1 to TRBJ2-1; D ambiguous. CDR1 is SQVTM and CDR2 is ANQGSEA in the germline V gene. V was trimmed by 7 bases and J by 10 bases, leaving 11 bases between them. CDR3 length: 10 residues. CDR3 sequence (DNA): TGCAGCGCCGAGGAATGGGAGCAGTTCTTC. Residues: CSAEEWEQFF.

CDR3 sequence: CASSQENIADTQYF. CDR3 nucleotides: TGTGCCAGCAGCCAAGAGAATATAGCAGATACGCAGTATTTT. V gene TRBV14 combines with J gene TRBJ2-3; D is uncertain. CDR3 length: 14 amino acids. Germline-derived CDR1 and CDR2 are SGHDN and FVKESK. Between the trimmed V and J ends, which lost 0 bases and 4 bases, there was a span of 8 bases.

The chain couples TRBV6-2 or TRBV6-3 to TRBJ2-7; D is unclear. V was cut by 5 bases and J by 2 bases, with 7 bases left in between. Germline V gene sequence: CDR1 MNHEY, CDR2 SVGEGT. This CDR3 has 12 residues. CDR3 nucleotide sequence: TGTGCCAGCAGTCGCCTAACCTACGAGCAGTACTTC. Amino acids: CASSRLTYEQYF.

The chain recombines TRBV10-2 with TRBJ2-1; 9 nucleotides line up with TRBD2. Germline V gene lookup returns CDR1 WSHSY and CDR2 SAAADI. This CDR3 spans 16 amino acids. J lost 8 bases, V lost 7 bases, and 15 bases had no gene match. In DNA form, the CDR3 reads TGCGCCAGCACCCCCCCGGATAGCGGGAGTGTAGATGAGCAGTTCTTC. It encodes CASTPPDSGSVDEQFF.

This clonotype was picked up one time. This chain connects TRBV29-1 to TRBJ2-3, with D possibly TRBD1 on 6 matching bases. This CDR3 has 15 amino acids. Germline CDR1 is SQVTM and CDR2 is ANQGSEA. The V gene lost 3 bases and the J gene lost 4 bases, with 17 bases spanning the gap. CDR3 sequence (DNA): TGCAGCGTTGAGAGGTGGGCAGGGGACGCAGATACGCAGTATTTT. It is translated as CSVERWAGDADTQYF.

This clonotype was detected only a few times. CDR3 protein: CASSLGTGAYTGELFF. CDR3 nucleotides: TGTGCCAGCAGTTTGGGGACAGGGGCATACACCGGGGAGCTGTTTTTT. This chain connects TRBV27 to TRBJ2-2; 10 bases align to TRBD1. The J segment lost 3 bases and the V segment lost 3 bases, leaving 4 bases of the junction unmatched. Per the germline V gene, CDR1 is MNHEY and CDR2 is SMNVEV (reference sequence). The CDR3 extends over 16 amino acids.